Each of the 24 T cell receptor beta chains below was sequenced from the same sample in a study of T cells in Graves' hyperthyroidism and ophthalmopathy. The TCR beta CDR3 regions underwent amplification using RNA transcripts as the source. TCR CDR3 regions were first amplified by RT-PCR with HTBI primers. TCRdb called the multiplex PCR reads again in MiXCR, with one record for every CDR3 protein. The table has 600,000 to 900,000 distinct CDR3 sequences, 16% seen once. The sequenced sample consisted of blood. These receptors were taken from a man aged 18 to 35 with Graves' hyperthyroidism.

This clonotype has a count of ten or more. This chain uses TRBV6-6 with TRBJ2-7; D gene unclear. The CDR3 is 17 residues long. V gave up 0 bases and J gave up 2 bases, with 17 bases separating them. The germline gives CDR1 MNHNY, CDR2 SVGAGI (reference sequence). This CDR3 is CASSYSPEAEIPYEQYF. CDR3 DNA: TGTGCCAGCAGTTACTCGCCTGAGGCAGAAATACCCTACGAGCAGTACTTC.

This clonotype was seen a handful of times. The CDR3 coding sequence is TGTGCCAGTAGTTCCCGACAGGCCCCAGGCGAGCAGTACTTC. As protein: CASSSRQAPGEQYF. The chain carries TRBV19 and TRBJ2-7; a possible D gene is TRBD1 (6 bases). The V end was cut by 5 bases, the J end by 6 bases, with 17 bases between. Looked up from germline, CDR1 is LNHDA and CDR2 is SQIVND (reference sequence). This CDR3 contains 14 residues. Drawing the rest from reference TRBV19 and TRBJ2-7, the complete variable domain is DGGITQSPKYLFRKEGQNVTLSCEQNLNHDAMYWYRQDPGQGLRLIYYSQIVNDFQKGDIAEGYSVSREKKESFPLTVTSAQKNPTAFYLCASSSRQAPGEQYFGPGTRLTVT.

Ten or more counts support this clonotype. V is TRBV18 and J is TRBJ2-7, with D unclear. Looked up from germline, CDR1 is KGHSH and CDR2 is LQKENI. CDR3 length equals 14 residues. Trimming pared 2 bases from V and 5 bases from J, leaving 13 bases between. The CDR3 DNA is TGTGCCAGCTCACCAGGCACAGCGATGAACGAGCAGTACTTC. Translation: CASSPGTAMNEQYF.

The chain joins TRBV7-2 to TRBJ2-3; TRBD2 matches at 11 bases. This CDR3 region has 15 residues. Germline V gene lookup returns CDR1 SGHTA and CDR2 FQGNSA. Unmatched junction bases numbered 4, after V lost 2 bases and J lost 6 bases. CDR3 sequence: CASSLTSGSRDTQYF. Here the CDR3 DNA reads TGTGCCAGCAGCTTAACTAGCGGGAGCAGGGATACGCAGTATTTT.

The gene calls are TRBV4-2 and TRBJ2-7, with 9 bases that match TRBD2. The CDR3 is made up of 17 amino acids. CDR1 and CDR2 from the germline V gene are LGHNA and YNFKEQ. The trim removed 0 bases at V and 3 bases at J, leaving 9 bases unmatched. CDR3 nucleotides: TGTGCCAGCAGCCAAGATCTTGAGCTAGCGGGGTACTACGAGCAGTACTTC. It codes for CASSQDLELAGYYEQYF.

This clonotype turned up a few times. The J gene is TRBJ2-7, the V gene TRBV6-2 or TRBV6-3, with D perhaps matching TRBD2 (5 bases). This CDR3 has 16 amino acids. Germline CDR1 reads MNHEY; CDR2 reads SVGEGT. Trimming took 1 base from V and 1 from J, leaving 14 bases between them. CDR3 residues: CASSYFQRRLSYEQYF. The CDR3 DNA reads as TGTGCCAGCAGTTACTTCCAGCGGAGACTGTCCTACGAGCAGTACTTC.

This clonotype was recorded a few times. This sequence joins TRBV28 and TRBJ1-2; D gene ambiguous. Germline CDR1 reads MDHEN; CDR2 reads SYDVKM. V lost 2 bases to trimming and J lost 8 bases, with 12 bases between them. The CDR3 covers 13 residues. CDR3 residues: CASSLEGVWGYTF. The CDR3 nucleotides are TGTGCCAGCAGTTTAGAAGGAGTATGGGGCTACACCTTC.

The rearrangement uses TRBV20-1 and TRBJ2-5; possibly TRBD1 for D (5 bases). The CDR3 has 14 residues. The V gene's germline CDR1 is DFQATT and CDR2 SNEGSKA (reference sequence). The V end was cut by 3 bases, the J end by 5 bases, with 16 bases between. The CDR3 coding sequence is TGCAGTGCTAGCCCTGACAGCCCCCGGGAGACCCAGTACTTC. Its protein product is CSASPDSPRETQYF.

The chain couples TRBV27 to TRBJ1-2; unclear D gene. Per germline, CDR1 MNHEY and CDR2 SMNVEV (reference sequence). The CDR3 is 13 amino acids. The V end was cut by 6 bases, the J end by 4 bases, with 12 bases between. In DNA, the CDR3 is TGTGCCAGCAGGCGAACGTCTATCTATGGCTACACCTTC. It codes for CASRRTSIYGYTF.

This clonotype has ten or more counts. V is TRBV29-1 and J is TRBJ2-5; D uncertain. V lost 6 bases to trimming and J lost 5 bases, with 10 bases between them. This CDR3 is 11 amino acids long. Germline loops: CDR1 SQVTM, CDR2 ANQGSEA. The CDR3: CSVNLGETQYF. CDR3 DNA: TGCAGCGTCAACCTAGGCGAGACCCAGTACTTC.

The CDR3 protein is CASSPFGRGSFTYNEQFF. The CDR3 DNA reads as TGTGCCAGCAGCCCCTTCGGAAGGGGGAGTTTCACCTACAATGAGCAGTTCTTC. The rearrangement joins TRBV7-2 to TRBJ2-1; the D gene is possibly TRBD1 (6 bases). The CDR3 totals 18 residues. The germline V gene encodes CDR1 SGHTA and CDR2 FQGNSA. The germline V and J ends were trimmed by 5 bases and 2 bases, with 22 bases remaining between them.

This clonotype was counted only a few times. The genes are TRBV7-2 and TRBJ1-5; D gene unclear. There are 12 residues in the CDR3. The V and J ends lost 1 base and 9 bases respectively, with 7 bases between them. The germline CDR1 and CDR2 sequences are SGHTA and FQGNSA. CDR3 protein: CASSLDVGPQHF. The CDR3 DNA is TGTGCCAGCAGCTTAGACGTGGGGCCCCAGCATTTT.

V gene TRBV18 combines with J gene TRBJ2-3, with 12 bases lining up with TRBD2. This CDR3 comprises 16 residues. Trimming at V came to 4 bases and at J to 0 bases, leaving 2 bases not matched to a gene. Per the germline V gene, CDR1 is KGHSH and CDR2 is LQKENI. The CDR3 DNA reads as TGTGCCAGCTCACAAGGACTAGCGGGAAGCACAGATACGCAGTATTTT. Translating gives CASSQGLAGSTDTQYF.

This clonotype has a count of ten or more. The V gene is TRBV3-1, the J gene TRBJ2-5, with TRBD2 matching 16 bases. Germline V gene sequence: CDR1 LGHDT, CDR2 YNNKEL (reference sequence). V lost 0 bases, J lost 2 bases, and 3 bases stayed unmatched. This CDR3 has 18 residues. CDR3 nucleotide sequence: TGTGCCAGCAGCCAAGATGGGACTAGCGGGAGGGAGCAAGAGACCCAGTACTTC. This gives the protein CASSQDGTSGREQETQYF.

Many counts were recorded for this clonotype. The chain has TRBV28 and TRBJ2-7, with no clear D. The CDR3 is made up of 11 amino acids. V lost 5 bases and J lost 4, with 6 bases in between. From germline, CDR1 is MDHEN and CDR2 SYDVKM. This chain's CDR3 is CASSPNYEQYF. The CDR3, as DNA: TGTGCCAGCAGTCCCAATTACGAGCAGTACTTC. The variable domain in full, with the rest retrieved from reference TRBV28 and TRBJ2-7, is DVKVTQSSRYLVKRTGEKVFLECVQDMDHENMFWYRQDPGLGLRLIYFSYDVKMKEKGDIPEGYSVSREKKERFSLILESASTNQTSMYLCASSPNYEQYFGPGTRLTVT.

This clonotype appeared many times. This chain links TRBV28 with TRBJ1-1; 7 bases match TRBD1. The CDR3 runs to 17 residues. The germline CDR1 and CDR2 sequences are MDHEN and SYDVKM. With V trimmed by 6 bases and J by 1 base, 14 bases remained unmatched. CDR3 nucleotide sequence: TGTGCCAGCAGCCTCGGGACAGTCATTGAATCGAACACTGAAGCTTTCTTT. Translation: CASSLGTVIESNTEAFF.

In its sample, this clonotype was seen many times. V and J are TRBV12-3 or TRBV12-4 and TRBJ1-1; the D gene is possibly TRBD1 (6 bases). The CDR3 is 14 amino acids. The V and J ends lost 2 bases and 4 bases respectively, with 11 bases between them. As DNA, the CDR3 is TGTGCCAGCAGTTTAAACCGGGACATCACTGAAGCTTTCTTT. This codes for CASSLNRDITEAFF.

The chain uses TRBV20-1 and TRBJ2-2, with 8 bases aligning to TRBD2. CDR1 is DFQATT, CDR2 SNEGSKA, per germline (reference sequence). CDR3 length: 14 residues. V trimming: 3 bases; J trimming: 1 base; junction bases outside the gene matches: 1. CDR3 sequence (DNA): TGCAGTGCTAGCACTAGCGGGAACACCGGGGAGCTGTTTTTT. Its translation: CSASTSGNTGELFF.

The sample holds many counts of this clonotype. The V call is TRBV7-8, the J call TRBJ2-5, with 7 bases matching TRBD1. Trimming took 5 bases from V and 2 from J; bases not matched to a gene: 5. Germline values: CDR1 SGHVS, CDR2 FQNEAQ. The CDR3 extends over 14 amino acids. The CDR3 DNA follows: TGTGCCAGCAGCGGATCGACAGGGCAAGAGACCCAGTACTTC. Translating it yields CASSGSTGQETQYF.

This clonotype was counted only a few times. This chain uses TRBV6-1 with TRBJ2-3; D is perhaps TRBD2 (6 bases). The CDR3 covers 12 residues. Germline values: CDR1 MNHNS, CDR2 SASEGT. Trimming left V 7 bases short and J 2 bases short, with 7 bases between. CDR3 protein: CASTDYTDTQYF. CDR3 DNA sequence: TGTGCCAGCACGGACTACACAGATACGCAGTATTTT.

In this sample, this clonotype turned up many times. The rearrangement uses TRBV11-2 and TRBJ1-2, with TRBD1 identical over 9 bases. The CDR3 runs to 14 residues. V gave up 5 bases and J gave up 5 bases; unmatched junction bases: 6. Germline V gene data show CDR1 as SGHAT and CDR2 as FQNNGV. CDR3 coding DNA: TGTGCCAGCAGCACCGGGACAGGGCGTTATGGCTACACCTTC. This codes for CASSTGTGRYGYTF.

A few counts support this clonotype. This chain links TRBV3-1 with TRBJ1-1; 8 positions agree with TRBD1. Germline V gene sequence: CDR1 LGHDT, CDR2 YNNKEL (reference sequence). The CDR3 length is 13 residues. V dropped 4 bases and J dropped 11; count of bases not matched to a gene: 9. CDR3 sequence: CASSPFGQGSAFF. CDR3 DNA: TGTGCCAGCAGCCCATTCGGACAGGGTAGTGCTTTCTTT. The whole variable domain, filled in from reference TRBV3-1 and TRBJ1-1, reads DTAVSQTPKYLVTQMGNDKSIKCEQNLGHDTMYWYKQDSKKFLKIMFSYNNKELIINETVPNRFSPKSPDKAHLNLHINSLELGDSAVYFCASSPFGQGSAFFGQGTRLTVV.

This clonotype was seen repeatedly, ten times or more. The gene calls are TRBV3-1 and TRBJ2-3; D gene ambiguous. The CDR3 runs 15 residues. The germline CDR1 and CDR2 sequences are LGHDT and YNNKEL (reference sequence). The V end lost 0 bases, the J end lost 0 bases, and 7 bases lay between the germline ends. CDR3 region: CASSQDGQSTDTQYF. As DNA, the CDR3 is TGTGCCAGCAGCCAAGATGGGCAAAGCACAGATACGCAGTATTTT.

The chain carries TRBV5-1 and TRBJ2-7, with TRBD1 matching 9 bases. The CDR3 runs to 15 residues. CDR1 is SGHRS and CDR2 is YFSETQ in the germline V gene. The junction had 11 bases not matched to a gene; V was cut back by 4 bases and J by 6 bases. CDR3 sequence reads: CASSRVPGQGREQYF. The CDR3 nucleotides are TGCGCCAGCAGCCGAGTACCGGGACAGGGTCGCGAGCAGTACTTC.